Presented here are 4 T cell receptor beta chains from one specimen sequenced in a study of blood T cell repertoires in COVID-19. Repertoires were generated with immunoSEQ multiplex PCR, while TCRdb's copy carries only in-frame clones and drops some. Of around 300,000 clones in the sample, around 89% are singletons; the top ten hold around 3%. Sequenced material: PBMCs or T cells enriched from blood (not recorded which). Receptors originate from a woman between 45 and 60 years old who had recovered from COVID-19.

The chain carries TRBV28 and TRBJ2-1; TRBD2 aligns across 8 bases. Per germline, CDR1 MDHEN and CDR2 SYDVKM. The CDR3 extends over 15 amino acids. The V gene end was trimmed by 5 bases and the J gene end by 10 bases; junction bases not matched to a gene: 13. CDR3 sequence reads: CASSTPMTSVREQFF. For the CDR3, the DNA is TGTGCCAGCAGTACGCCTATGACTAGCGTTCGCGAGCAGTTCTTC.

This CDR3 is CASSQDQVSSGYTF. CDR3 DNA sequence: TGTGCCAGCAGCCAAGACCAGGTGTCGAGTGGCTACACCTTC. The genes are TRBV3-1 (or the pseudogene TRBV3-2) and TRBJ1-2, with D hard to call. V lost 0 bases, J lost 7 bases, and 12 bases lay in between. Germline CDR1 and CDR2: LGHDT and YNNKEL (reference sequence). There are 14 residues in the CDR3.

The chain employs TRBV28 and TRBJ2-1, with 7 bases aligning to TRBD2. The CDR3 contains 14 residues. V was clipped by 4 bases and J by 5 bases; unmatched bases: 5. Germline values: CDR1 MDHEN, CDR2 SYDVKM. CDR3 sequence: CASSWGLSNNEQFF. The CDR3 nucleotides read TGTGCCAGCAGTTGGGGACTATCGAACAATGAGCAGTTCTTC.

This clone appeared a few times. The chain recombines TRBV9 with TRBJ2-2, with D possibly being TRBD1 (6 bases). Per germline, CDR1 SGDLS and CDR2 YYNGEE. Trimming left V 3 bases short and J 0 bases short, with 12 bases between. The CDR3 spans 16 residues. The CDR3, as DNA: TGTGCCAGCAGCGCACAGGACAGTTCGAACACCGGGGAGCTGTTTTTT. Its translation is CASSAQDSSNTGELFF.